This T cell receptor beta chain was profiled in a study of shared clonotypes between healthy human individuals. Several immunoSEQ 96-well plates shared each subset's DNA, each plate a replicate. Clones were read by immunoSEQ multiplex PCR, and TCRdb kept only the in-frame ones, dropping some. The sample carries about 1,500,000 clones, around 97% recorded once. For this clone: What it binds is not known.

Study-wide findings and caveats: Deeper or shallower sequencing was expected to change how clonotypes are shared among donors.

The germline gives CDR1 MNHNS, CDR2 SASEGT. CDR3 size: 13 residues. Trimming pared 4 bases from V and 5 bases from J, leaving 9 bases between. This sequence joins TRBV6-1 and TRBJ1-5; TRBD1 might be the D (5 bases). The material sequenced was naive CD4+ T cells sorted from blood. Subset here: CD45RA+ positively selected. The TCR sequence derives from a man between 25 and 39 years old in good health. CDR3 sequence: CASSVQGDQPQHF. In DNA form, the CDR3 reads TGTGCCAGCAGTGTGCAGGGCGATCAGCCCCAGCATTTT.